Shown below are 26 T cell receptor beta chains from a single sample sequenced in a study of T cells after yellow fever vaccination. TCRdb reprocessed the 5' RACE reads with MiXCR, giving one entry per CDR3 protein. The data hold some 120,000 distinct CDR3 sequences, with approximately 16% observed a single time. The sequenced sample was CD8+ T cells sorted from PBMCs, obtained 5 days after the yellow fever booster vaccination. The receptors stem from a man between 18 and 35 years old who received the YFV17D yellow fever vaccine.

This sequence joins TRBV6-6 and TRBJ1-5, with D possibly matching TRBD1 (5 bases). CDR1 is MNHNY and CDR2 is SVGAGI in the germline V gene (reference sequence). CDR3 size: 15 residues. The V end lost 2 bases, the J end lost 3 bases, and 11 bases lay between the germline ends. CDR3 DNA sequence: TGTGCCAGCAGTTACGACGGGGGATTCAATCAGCCCCAGCATTTT. Translation: CASSYDGGFNQPQHF.

The chain recombines TRBV12-3 or TRBV12-4 with TRBJ2-1; D gene unclear. This CDR3 comprises 14 residues. V was shortened by 3 bases and J by 11 bases, with 17 bases between the two germline ends. In DNA, the CDR3 is TGTGCCAGCAGTTTGGCTGGTGGCGAAATGAAGCAGTTCTTC. As protein: CASSLAGGEMKQFF.

Only a few counts were recorded for this clonotype. The CDR3 bases are TGTGCCAGCAGCCCCGGGGTAGGAGAGACCCAGTACTTC. It translates to CASSPGVGETQYF. This sequence joins TRBV7-2 and TRBJ2-5; TRBD2 is a possible D gene (5 bases). The germline V gene encodes CDR1 SGHTA and CDR2 FQGNSA. This CDR3 spans 13 amino acids. V shed 5 bases and J shed 4 bases, with 11 bases lying between them.

CDR3: CASSTDSLSSYNSPLHF. CDR3 DNA: TGTGCCAGCAGCACGGACAGTCTGAGCTCCTATAATTCACCCCTCCACTTT. The chain joins TRBV5-4 to TRBJ1-6; possible D gene TRBD1, 6 bases. The length of the CDR3 is 17 residues. Per germline, CDR1 SGHNT and CDR2 YYREEE (reference sequence). Trimming stripped 4 bases from V and 0 bases from J, with 14 bases between. The whole variable domain, remainder taken from reference TRBV5-4 and TRBJ1-6, is ETGVTQSPTHLIKTRGQQVTLRCSSQSGHNTVSWYQQALGQGPQFIFQYYREEENGRGNFPPRFSGLQFPNYSSELNVNALELDDSALYLCASSTDSLSSYNSPLHFGNGTRLTVT.

This clonotype was observed a single time. The V and J genes are TRBV28 and TRBJ2-3; D possibly matches TRBD1 or TRBD2 (5 bases each). The germline CDR1 and CDR2 sequences are MDHEN and SYDVKM. The CDR3 totals 13 residues. The V end was cut by 7 bases, the J end by 5 bases, with 13 bases between. This CDR3 reads CASMGVSKDTQYF. In DNA, the CDR3 is TGTGCCAGCATGGGGGTTTCCAAAGATACGCAGTATTTT.

The chain links TRBV3-1 to TRBJ2-7; perhaps TRBD2 as D (6 bases). Trimming shortened V by 5 bases and J by 0 bases, and 17 bases separated the two germline ends. This CDR3 has 16 amino acids. Germline CDR1 is LGHDT and CDR2 is YNNKEL (reference sequence). The CDR3 loop is CASSDTSGGSSYEQYV. The CDR3, as DNA: TGTGCCAGCAGCGATACCTCCGGGGGTAGCTCCTACGAGCAGTACGTC.

This clonotype has a handful of counts. The V and J genes are TRBV10-3 and TRBJ1-5; D possibly corresponds to TRBD1 (5 bases). The CDR3 length is 13 residues. Germline loops: CDR1 ENHRY, CDR2 SYGVKD. Trimming cost V 4 bases and J 9 bases, with 13 bases left between them. This CDR3 reads CAISGPQGWPQHF. In DNA form, the CDR3 reads TGTGCCATCAGTGGACCTCAGGGCTGGCCCCAGCATTTT.

The chain has TRBV5-6 and TRBJ2-2; possibly TRBD1 for D (5 bases). Germline CDR1 and CDR2: SGHDT and YYEEEE. This CDR3 comprises 14 residues. Trimming removed 2 bases from V and 7 bases from J, with 12 bases in between. The CDR3 is CASSFLGASGELFF. In DNA form, the CDR3 reads TGTGCCAGCAGCTTTTTAGGGGCAAGCGGGGAGCTGTTTTTT.

The CDR3 loop is CASSSPVLAGGGTGELFF. DNA of the CDR3: TGCGCCAGCAGCTCTCCCGTTCTAGCGGGGGGAGGCACCGGGGAGCTGTTTTTT. This chain uses TRBV5-1 with TRBJ2-2; 11 bases are shared with TRBD2. Germline values: CDR1 SGHRS, CDR2 YFSETQ. The junction had 11 bases not matched to a gene; V was cut back by 3 bases and J by 4 bases. The CDR3 covers 18 residues.

J is TRBJ1-3 and V is TRBV4-2, with D unclear. Germline values: CDR1 LGHNA, CDR2 YNFKEQ. Trimming left V 2 bases short and J 0 bases short, with 20 bases between. The CDR3 extends over 19 amino acids. Here the CDR3 DNA reads TGTGCCAGCAGCCAAATGGACGGCCTTCCCCTCCTCTCTGGAAACACCATATATTTT. This translates into CASSQMDGLPLLSGNTIYF.

This chain uses TRBV28 with TRBJ2-4, with D unresolved. Trimming took 8 bases from V and 1 from J, leaving 9 bases between them. CDR3 length: 13 residues. Germline V gives CDR1 MDHEN, CDR2 SYDVKM. The CDR3 sequence: CASSSLAKNIQYF. The CDR3 bases are TGTGCCAGCTCTTCACTGGCCAAAAACATTCAGTACTTC.

A few counts support this clonotype. The rearrangement joins TRBV9 to TRBJ2-3; 10 nucleotides agree with TRBD2. The CDR3 loop spans 14 amino acids. In germline, CDR1 is SGDLS, CDR2 YYNGEE. After removal of 3 bases from V and 5 bases from J, the junction contained 3 bases not matched to a gene. In DNA, the CDR3 is TGTGCCAGCAGCGAGCGGGGGGGCGAAGATACGCAGTATTTT. Translated, it gives CASSERGGEDTQYF.

This clonotype has only a few counts. The chain employs TRBV7-9 and TRBJ1-4, with D perhaps matching TRBD1 (5 bases). Trimming took off 6 bases at V and 8 bases at J, with 22 bases between the two ends. Germline CDR1 and CDR2: SEHNR and FQNEAQ (reference sequence). There are 16 residues in the CDR3. CDR3 residues: CASSRPSGGGGEKLFF. Here the CDR3 DNA reads TGTGCCAGCAGTCGCCCCTCGGGGGGAGGAGGAGAAAAACTGTTTTTT.

This clonotype has just a few counts. The chain combines TRBV6-5 with TRBJ2-7, with a possible D match to TRBD1 (5 bases). Germline loops: CDR1 MNHEY, CDR2 SVGAGI. The CDR3 has 15 amino acids. V lost 0 bases, J lost 0 bases, and 9 bases lay in between. The CDR3 is CASSYSRQLSYEQYF. The CDR3 DNA reads TGTGCCAGCAGTTACTCGAGACAGCTCTCCTACGAGCAGTACTTC.

To note about this clonotype: At one boundary the junction diverges from the germline segment, which might be a read error. This chain uses TRBV7-9 with TRBJ2-5; the D call may be TRBD1 or TRBD2 (5 bases each). The CDR3 contains 11 residues. Germline CDR1 is SEHNR and CDR2 is FQNEAQ (reference sequence). The CDR3 loop is CASSLGTDIDF. CDR3 bases: TGTGCCAGCAGCTTGGGGACCGACATAGACTTC.

The chain couples TRBV18 to TRBJ2-3; a possible D gene is TRBD1 (6 bases). The CDR3 extends over 16 amino acids. V lost 1 base and J 1 base, leaving 12 bases between the germline ends. Germline V gene lookup returns CDR1 KGHSH and CDR2 LQKENI. The DNA of the CDR3 is TGTGCCAGCTCACCACACGGCAGGGGAGGCACAGATACGCAGTATTTT. It yields the protein CASSPHGRGGTDTQYF.

The table lists this clonotype with a few counts. The genes are TRBV19 and TRBJ1-5; D uncertain. Trimming pared 8 bases from V and 6 bases from J, leaving 8 bases between. This CDR3 comprises 11 residues. Germline lookup yields CDR1 LNHDA and CDR2 SQIVND (reference sequence). CDR3 coding DNA: TGTGCCAGTTCACGGGGTCAGCCCCAGCATTTT. As protein: CASSRGQPQHF.

Ten or more counts support this clonotype. The rearrangement joins TRBV6-4 to TRBJ2-3; 10 bases are shared with TRBD1. There are 15 residues in the CDR3. Germline values: CDR1 MRHNA, CDR2 SNTAGT. After removal of 3 bases from V and 4 bases from J, the junction contained 4 bases not matched to a gene. CDR3 sequence: CASSEETGGPDTQYF. The CDR3 nucleotides read TGTGCCAGCAGTGAGGAGACAGGGGGCCCAGATACGCAGTATTTT.

The CDR3 DNA follows: TGTGCCAGCAGTTTATCGGGACGGATCTCTGGAAACACCATATATTTT. This gives the protein CASSLSGRISGNTIYF. The chain carries TRBV6-2 or TRBV6-3 and TRBJ1-3, with D perhaps TRBD1 (5 bases). V lost 4 bases, J lost 0 bases, and 13 bases lay in between. The CDR3 sequence is 16 residues long. Germline V gene data show CDR1 as MNHEY and CDR2 as SVGEGT.

This clonotype was seen a handful of times. The V and J genes are TRBV7-9 and TRBJ1-1; a possible D gene is TRBD1 (5 bases). Between the trimmed V and J ends, which lost 1 base and 10 bases, there was a span of 7 bases. This CDR3 has 11 amino acids. The germline CDR1 and CDR2 sequences are SEHNR and FQNEAQ (reference sequence). The CDR3 sequence: CASSLGDGAFF. In nucleotides, the CDR3 is TGTGCCAGCAGCTTAGGGGACGGAGCTTTCTTT. Combining the CDR3 with reference TRBV7-9 and TRBJ1-1 gives the whole variable domain DTGVSQNPRHKITKRGQNVTFRCDPISEHNRLYWYRQTLGQGPEFLTYFQNEAQLEKSRLLSDRFSAERPKGSFSTLEIQRTEQGDSAMYLCASSLGDGAFFGQGTRLTVV.

This clonotype was detected only a few times. V is TRBV27 and J is TRBJ1-2, with D maybe TRBD1 (6 bases). V was pared by 5 bases and J by 3 bases, with 13 bases between. The CDR3 extends over 14 amino acids. CDR1 and CDR2 (germline): MNHEY, SMNVEV (reference sequence). The CDR3 here is CASSPPGVHYGYTF. CDR3 DNA sequence: TGTGCCAGCAGTCCTCCAGGGGTTCACTATGGCTACACCTTC.

This clonotype was detected ten times or more. The gene calls are TRBV4-2 and TRBJ2-5; D tentatively fits TRBD1 or TRBD2 (6 bases each). Trimming took off 3 bases at V and 1 base at J, with 12 bases between the two ends. This CDR3 has 15 residues. Germline-derived CDR1 and CDR2 are LGHNA and YNFKEQ. CDR3 amino acids: CASSHWGAPQETQYF. DNA of the CDR3: TGTGCCAGCAGCCATTGGGGGGCTCCCCAAGAGACCCAGTACTTC.

This clonotype was recorded a few times. V gene TRBV6-5 combines with J gene TRBJ2-5, with TRBD1 matching 9 bases. This CDR3 spans 17 amino acids. Germline trimming cut 5 bases from V and 3 bases from J; bases unmatched to any gene: 13. CDR1 MNHEY and CDR2 SVGAGI come from the germline V gene. The DNA for the CDR3 is TGTGCCAGCAGTACTCAACCGGGACAGGGCTCTAAAGAGACCCAGTACTTC. This gives the protein CASSTQPGQGSKETQYF.

This clonotype was found a few times. The chain links TRBV15 to TRBJ2-1; a weak D match, TRBD1 (5 bases). This CDR3 spans 15 amino acids. CDR1 is LNHNV, CDR2 YYDKDF, per germline (reference sequence). Trimming stripped 0 bases from V and 4 bases from J, with 10 bases between. The CDR3 region is CATSRDRGSYNEQFF. The DNA of the CDR3 is TGTGCCACCAGCAGAGATAGGGGATCTTACAATGAGCAGTTCTTC.

This clonotype has just a few counts. The rearrangement joins TRBV7-9 to TRBJ2-5, with D tentatively TRBD1 (5 bases). Germline values: CDR1 SEHNR, CDR2 FQNEAQ (reference sequence). Trimming removed 5 bases at V and 2 bases at J, with 15 bases between. This CDR3 is built from 15 residues. The CDR3 coding sequence is TGTGCCAGCAGCCCAGTAGGGGCTGTGCAAGAGACCCAGTACTTC. Residues: CASSPVGAVQETQYF. Using reference TRBV7-9 and TRBJ2-5 for the parts outside the CDR3, the full variable domain is DTGVSQNPRHKITKRGQNVTFRCDPISEHNRLYWYRQTLGQGPEFLTYFQNEAQLEKSRLLSDRFSAERPKGSFSTLEIQRTEQGDSAMYLCASSPVGAVQETQYFGPGTRLLVL.

This chain uses TRBV12-3 or TRBV12-4 with TRBJ1-1; 7 bases fit TRBD1. Losses at the gene ends were 5 bases for V and 6 bases for J; bases not matched to a gene: 6. The CDR3 consists of 13 residues. The CDR3 reads CASSTGAGAEAFF. The CDR3 region has the DNA TGTGCCAGCAGTACAGGGGCGGGGGCTGAAGCTTTCTTT.